Listed here are 26 T cell receptor beta chains from one sample, sequenced in a study of CD8+ T cells in alopecia areata. RNA extraction and reverse transcription yielded cDNA as sequencing template. Profiling relied on immunoSEQ multiplex PCR, and the TCRdb table lists in-frame clones only, not all of them. The sample has about 7,400 clones, roughly 70% seen once. Patients with alopecia areata provided lesional scalp punch biopsies as well as peripheral blood. The input for sequencing was skin, taken at week 0. These receptor sequences come from a human donor with alopecia areata.

CDR3 in DNA: TGTGCCAGCAGTGAATTGGACAGCTCCTACAATGAGCAGTTCTTC. Residues: CASSELDSSYNEQFF. The genes are TRBV2 and TRBJ2-1; D possibly corresponds to TRBD1 (6 bases). Trimming shortened V by 2 bases and J by 0 bases, and 8 bases separated the two germline ends. CDR3 size: 15 residues. Per the germline V gene, CDR1 is SNHLY and CDR2 is FYNNEI.

CDR3 loop: CASSFTGAGANVLTF. The DNA of the CDR3 is TGTGCCAGCAGCTTCACAGGGGCTGGGGCCAACGTCCTGACTTTC. The chain recombines TRBV7-9 with TRBJ2-6; 7 bases are a match to TRBD1. V lost 3 bases and J lost 2; bases outside the gene matches: 1. The CDR3 sequence is 15 residues long. Germline V gene data show CDR1 as SEHNR and CDR2 as FQNEAQ (reference sequence). Combining the CDR3 with reference TRBV7-9 and TRBJ2-6 gives the whole variable domain DTGVSQNPRHKITKRGQNVTFRCDPISEHNRLYWYRQTLGQGPEFLTYFQNEAQLEKSRLLSDRFSAERPKGSFSTLEIQRTEQGDSAMYLCASSFTGAGANVLTFGAGSRLTVL.

In its sample, this clone was seen a few times. The gene calls are TRBV30 and TRBJ2-4; tentatively, D is TRBD1 (5 bases). Germline V CDR1 and CDR2: GTSNPN, SVGIG (reference sequence). The CDR3 extends over 12 amino acids. V lost 2 bases, J lost 10 bases, and 12 bases lay in between. The CDR3 DNA follows: TGTGCCTGGAGTCAGGGTCTCGAAATTCAGTACTTC. Protein: CAWSQGLEIQYF.

This clone was recorded once. The chain couples TRBV11-2 to TRBJ2-1, with TRBD2 matching over 15 bases. Trimming took 5 bases from V and 6 from J; bases not matched to a gene: 11. The germline CDR1 and CDR2 sequences are SGHAT and FQNNGV. The CDR3 runs to 18 residues. The CDR3: CASSLAGTSGGPFNEQFF. In DNA form, the CDR3 reads TGTGCCAGCAGCCTGGCCGGGACTAGCGGGGGGCCATTCAATGAGCAGTTCTTC.

For the CDR3, the DNA is TGTGCCAGCAGCCAAGGAGGCTGGACAGGGGGCGAAAATGAGCAGTTCTTC. Its protein is CASSQGGWTGGENEQFF. The chain uses TRBV11-1 and TRBJ2-1; 11 nucleotides match TRBD1. V gave up 5 bases and J gave up 7 bases; unmatched junction bases: 13. This CDR3 is built from 17 residues. Looked up from germline, CDR1 is SGHAT and CDR2 is FQDESV (reference sequence).

The chain has TRBV27 and TRBJ1-1; a weak D match, TRBD1 (5 bases). Germline CDR1 reads MNHEY; CDR2 reads SMNVEV (reference sequence). V lost 2 bases, J lost 0 bases, and 13 bases lay in between. The CDR3 totals 16 residues. CDR3 in DNA: TGTGCCAGCAGTTTACAGGGAGCCAGGATGAACACTGAAGCTTTCTTT. Protein: CASSLQGARMNTEAFF.

V usage is TRBV6-1 and J usage is TRBJ2-2; a possible D gene is TRBD1 (5 bases). The germline gives CDR1 MNHNS, CDR2 SASEGT. This CDR3 is 14 amino acids long. With 6 bases removed from V and 1 base from J, the gap between germline ends came to 9 bases. The CDR3 is CASSRRGNTGELFF. CDR3 nucleotides: TGTGCCAGCAGCAGAAGGGGGAACACCGGGGAGCTGTTTTTT.

The chain is built from TRBV29-1 and TRBJ1-5; D possibly corresponds to TRBD1 (5 bases). Deletions cut 4 bases from V and 10 bases from J, with 11 bases between. Germline V gene sequence: CDR1 SQVTM, CDR2 ANQGSEA. CDR3 length: 11 amino acids. CDR3 in DNA: TGCAGCGTTGGGTGGGGCAGACCCCAGCATTTT. It codes for CSVGWGRPQHF.

The chain uses TRBV19 and TRBJ1-2; D not certain. The ends were cut back, 6 bases at V and 8 bases at J, with 13 bases in the middle. The length of the CDR3 is 12 residues. CDR1 is LNHDA, CDR2 SQIVND, per germline (reference sequence). CDR3 in DNA: TGTGCCAGTAGCGACCGTAAAGGGGGCTACACCTTC. Translated, it gives CASSDRKGGYTF.

This clone was detected only a few times. The chain recombines TRBV6-5 with TRBJ2-7; D gene uncertain. CDR1 and CDR2 from the germline V gene are MNHEY and SVGAGI. Trimming stripped 0 bases from V and 0 bases from J, with 9 bases between. The CDR3 extends over 15 amino acids. The CDR3 loop reads CASSYSDGSSYEQYF. CDR3 nucleotides: TGTGCCAGCAGTTACTCGGACGGTAGCTCCTACGAGCAGTACTTC.

This clone was detected once. This rearrangement joins TRBV2 to TRBJ1-1; no clear D. The CDR3 sequence is 11 residues long. Germline V gene data show CDR1 as SNHLY and CDR2 as FYNNEI. The V gene lost 5 bases and the J gene lost 4 bases, with 5 bases spanning the gap. The CDR3 DNA sequence: TGTGCCAGCAGTTACACCACTGAAGCTTTCTTT. This encodes CASSYTTEAFF. Supplemented by reference TRBV2 and TRBJ1-1, the full variable domain reads EPEVTQTPSHQVTQMGQEVILRCVPISNHLYFYWYRQILGQKVEFLVSFYNNEISEKSEIFDDQFSVERPDGSNFTLKIRSTKLEDSAMYFCASSYTTEAFFGQGTRLTVV.

The CDR3 DNA reads TGTGCCAGCAGCTTACTCAGGGGCCGAACCTCCTACGAGCAGTACTTC. Translating it yields CASSLLRGRTSYEQYF. The rearrangement uses TRBV11-2 and TRBJ2-7; D might be TRBD1 (6 bases). Trimming cost V 2 bases and J 0 bases, with 14 bases left between them. Germline loops: CDR1 SGHAT, CDR2 FQNNGV. The CDR3 has 16 residues.

This clone is large (0.1 to 1%) by share. The chain uses TRBV7-2 and TRBJ2-5, with 10 bases that match TRBD2. Germline CDR1 is SGHTA and CDR2 is FQGNSA. Losses at the gene ends were 1 base for V and 3 bases for J; bases not matched to a gene: 5. This CDR3 has 16 residues. The CDR3 spells CASSLERGGRKETQYF. The CDR3, as DNA: TGTGCCAGCAGCTTAGAGCGGGGGGGCCGAAAAGAGACCCAGTACTTC.

V is TRBV30 and J is TRBJ2-5; the match to TRBD2 covers 8 bases. Germline loops: CDR1 GTSNPN, CDR2 SVGIG (reference sequence). J was trimmed by 4 bases and V by 2 bases; bases with no gene match: 9. The CDR3 has 15 amino acids. CDR3 loop: CAWSPTGGPAETQYF. For the CDR3, the DNA is TGTGCCTGGAGTCCGACGGGGGGGCCCGCAGAGACCCAGTACTTC.

The chain has TRBV5-1 and TRBJ2-5; a weak D match, TRBD1 (6 bases). CDR3 length: 15 residues. With 2 bases removed from V and 1 base from J, the gap between germline ends came to 12 bases. Germline V gene data show CDR1 as SGHRS and CDR2 as YFSETQ. The CDR3 coding sequence is TGCGCCAGCAGCTTCGCCGGGACACCCCAAGAGACCCAGTACTTC. Protein sequence: CASSFAGTPQETQYF. The full variable domain, its missing parts supplied by reference TRBV5-1 and TRBJ2-5, is KAGVTQTPRYLIKTRGQQVTLSCSPISGHRSVSWYQQTPGQGLQFLFEYFSETQRNKGNFPGRFSGRQFSNSRSEMNVSTLELGDSALYLCASSFAGTPQETQYFGPGTRLLVL.

This clone was found once. The rearrangement joins TRBV11-3 to TRBJ1-1; D is ambiguous. Trimming took off 1 base at V and 1 base at J, with 7 bases between the two ends. Germline values: CDR1 SGHNT, CDR2 YENEEA. This CDR3 is 14 amino acids long. The CDR3: CASSLGHQNTEAFF. DNA for the CDR3: TGTGCCAGCAGCTTAGGACACCAGAACACTGAAGCTTTCTTT.

V usage is TRBV23-1 and J usage is TRBJ2-5, with TRBD1 matching 10 bases. Judging by the DNA end, TRBJ2-7 fits better; the J call may be wrong. TRBV23-1 is known as an ORF, though its function is uncertain. The CDR3 totals 16 residues. The CDR3 spells CASSQWGQGPAYEQYF. In nucleotides, the CDR3 is TGCGCCAGCAGTCAATGGGGACAGGGGCCAGCCTACGAGCAGTACTTC.

V gene TRBV5-4 combines with J gene TRBJ2-2; the D call may be TRBD1 or TRBD2 (5 bases each). Germline V gives CDR1 SGHNT, CDR2 YYREEE (reference sequence). The V end was cut by 4 bases, the J end by 1 base, with 11 bases between. CDR3 size: 15 residues. CDR3 DNA sequence: TGTGCCAGCAGCGTGGGACCCTTGAACACCGGGGAGCTGTTTTTT. Encoded protein: CASSVGPLNTGELFF.

V and J are TRBV7-2 and TRBJ2-3; weak D call: TRBD1 (6 bases). The CDR3 loop spans 15 amino acids. Germline V gene data show CDR1 as SGHTA and CDR2 as FQGNSA. The V end lost 2 bases, the J end lost 1 base, and 10 bases lay between the germline ends. CDR3 protein: CASSLTTGRTDTQYF. CDR3 DNA sequence: TGTGCCAGCAGCTTAACGACAGGACGCACAGATACGCAGTATTTT.

V is TRBV7-9 and J is TRBJ2-5; TRBD1 matches at 8 bases. V lost 6 bases, J lost 4 bases, and 10 bases stayed unmatched. CDR1 is SEHNR and CDR2 is FQNEAQ in the germline V gene (reference sequence). The CDR3 is made up of 15 amino acids. In DNA form, the CDR3 reads TGTGCCAGCAGTCCACGGACAGGGTGGGGAGAGACCCAGTACTTC. Translated, it gives CASSPRTGWGETQYF. Drawing the rest from reference TRBV7-9 and TRBJ2-5, the complete variable domain is DTGVSQNPRHKITKRGQNVTFRCDPISEHNRLYWYRQTLGQGPEFLTYFQNEAQLEKSRLLSDRFSAERPKGSFSTLEIQRTEQGDSAMYLCASSPRTGWGETQYFGPGTRLLVL.

The genes are TRBV6-1 and TRBJ2-1; 9 bases are a match to TRBD2. CDR1 MNHNS and CDR2 SASEGT come from the germline V gene. This CDR3 spans 13 amino acids. V dropped 8 bases and J dropped 3; count of bases not matched to a gene: 2. The CDR3 sequence is CASGTSFYNEQFF. The CDR3, as DNA: TGTGCCAGCGGGACTAGCTTCTACAATGAGCAGTTCTTC.

The gene calls are TRBV4-3 and TRBJ1-6; D call uncertain. CDR1 is LGHNA, CDR2 YSLEER, per germline. The CDR3 contains 15 residues. V lost 0 bases, J lost 4 bases, and 7 bases lay in between. The CDR3 reads CASSQDEGYNSPLHF. The CDR3 DNA reads as TGCGCCAGCAGCCAAGATGAGGGTTATAATTCACCCCTCCACTTT.

This chain connects TRBV9 to TRBJ1-2, with D maybe TRBD1 (5 bases). Germline V lookup: CDR1 SGDLS, CDR2 YYNGEE. Trimming removed 3 bases from V and 3 bases from J, with 9 bases in between. The CDR3 covers 13 residues. The CDR3 coding sequence is TGTGCCAGCAGCGACGCGGGGGACTATGGCTACACCTTC. It specifies CASSDAGDYGYTF.

This clone came up once. The rearrangement joins TRBV19 to TRBJ2-2, with D possibly TRBD1 on 5 matching bases. Germline CDR1 and CDR2: LNHDA and SQIVND (reference sequence). V shed 9 bases and J shed 4 bases, with 15 bases lying between them. The CDR3 runs 14 residues. In DNA form, the CDR3 reads TGTGCCAGGACGACAGCCCGGACCACCGGGGAGCTGTTTTTT. It is translated as CARTTARTTGELFF.

Points on this clone: Compared with germline, one end of the junction differs, possibly owing to a read error. The chain has TRBV10-3 and TRBJ2-2; tentative D call: TRBD2 (5 bases). This CDR3 is built from 15 residues. Germline V gene lookup returns CDR1 ENHRY and CDR2 SYGVKD. The CDR3 reads CAISESPANTGKLFF. CDR3 DNA sequence: TGTGCCATCAGTGAGTCGCCCGCGAACACCGGGAAGCTGTTTTTT.

The rearrangement links TRBV12-5 to TRBJ1-2; 7 bases match TRBD1. J gave up 5 bases and V 2 bases, and 8 bases lay outside the gene matches. CDR1 LGHNT and CDR2 FRNRAP come from the germline V gene. The CDR3 extends over 15 amino acids. CDR3 in DNA: TGTGCTAGTGGTTTGCCGTCGGGACAGACTTATGGCTACACCTTC. This translates into CASGLPSGQTYGYTF.